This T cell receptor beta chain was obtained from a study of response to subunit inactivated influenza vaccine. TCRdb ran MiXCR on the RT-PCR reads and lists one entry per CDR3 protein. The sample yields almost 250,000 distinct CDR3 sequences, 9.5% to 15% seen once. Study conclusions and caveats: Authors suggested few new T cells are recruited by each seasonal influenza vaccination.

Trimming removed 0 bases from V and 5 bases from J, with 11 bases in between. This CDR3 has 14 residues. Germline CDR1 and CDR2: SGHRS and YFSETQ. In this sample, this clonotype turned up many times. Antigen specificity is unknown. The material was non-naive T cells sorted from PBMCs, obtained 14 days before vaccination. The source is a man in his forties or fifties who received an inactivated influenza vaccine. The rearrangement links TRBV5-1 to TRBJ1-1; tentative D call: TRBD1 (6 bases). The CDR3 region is CASSLGGGDTEAFF. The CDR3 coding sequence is TGCGCCAGCAGCTTGGGAGGGGGGGATACTGAAGCTTTCTTT.